Sequencing of this TCR beta chain was carried out in a study of blood T cell repertoires in COVID-19. Study at large: Sites in the United States, Italy and Spain provided acute and convalescent COVID-19 samples.

The V end lost 5 bases, the J end lost 1 base, and 11 bases lay between the germline ends. This CDR3 contains 14 residues. The germline gives CDR1 SEHNR, CDR2 FQNEAQ (reference sequence). Source study methods: Estimation of nucleated cell counts was performed using reference gene primer amplification. Assay: immunoSEQ multiplex PCR; the TCRdb copy retains only in-frame clones and omits some. Clone size and V and J calls were adopted from that table, with D and trimming inferred from the DNA. The profile shows a few hundred thousand clones, around 87% of them singletons. Input material: peripheral blood. This sequence joins TRBV7-9 and TRBJ1-2, with D possibly TRBD1 on 5 matching bases. The TCR sequence derives from a woman in her forties or fifties who had recovered from COVID-19. DNA for the CDR3: TGTGCCAGCAGCCCGGGACTCCGTAACTATGGCTACACCTTC. It translates to CASSPGLRNYGYTF. The full variable domain, with the rest looked up from reference TRBV7-9 and TRBJ1-2, is DTGVSQNPRHKITKRGQNVTFRCDPISEHNRLYWYRQTLGQGPEFLTYFQNEAQLEKSRLLSDRFSAERPKGSFSTLEIQRTEQGDSAMYLCASSPGLRNYGYTFGSGTRLTVV.